The rows below give T cell receptor beta chains drawn from one sample of a study of blood T cells in healthy people across ages. TCRdb reprocessed the 5' RACE reads with MiXCR, giving one entry per CDR3 protein. The sample shows 1.5 million to 2 million distinct CDR3 sequences, roughly two fifths of them seen only once. What was sequenced was blood. Receptors were obtained from a human donor in good health. Each CDR3 is given with its conserved first and last residue. D genes are given only for firm matches. For some rows the clone size is stated as once, few or many, or as a class when expanded; others skip it.

J gene: TRBJ1-3
V gene: TRBV7-9
clone size: -
D gene: -
CDR3 protein: CASSYASSGNTIYF
CDR3 DNA: TGTGCCAGCAGCTACGCCAGCTCTGGAAACACCATATATTTT

J gene: TRBJ2-3
V gene: TRBV5-5
clone size: -
D gene: -
CDR3 protein: CASRSIWRATDTQYF
CDR3 DNA: TGTGCCAGCAGGTCGATTTGGAGGGCAACAGATACGCAGTATTTT

J gene: TRBJ1-5
V gene: TRBV18
clone size: few
D gene: -
CDR3 protein: CASSPGGIGTPGQPQHF
CDR3 DNA: TGTGCCAGCTCACCGGGAGGTATAGGGACCCCAGGGCAGCCCCAGCATTTT

J gene: TRBJ1-5
V gene: TRBV9
clone size: -
D gene: -
CDR3 protein: CASSVSGANQPQHF
CDR3 DNA: TGTGCCAGCAGCGTTTCCGGGGCTAATCAGCCCCAGCATTTT

J gene: TRBJ2-1
V gene: TRBV10-3
clone size: few
D gene: TRBD2
CDR3 protein: CAISGTSGGYYNEQFF
CDR3 DNA: TGTGCCATCAGCGGGACTAGCGGGGGATACTACAATGAGCAGTTCTTC

J gene: TRBJ2-3
V gene: TRBV6-2/TRBV6-3
clone size: -
D gene: -
CDR3 protein: CASSYSRTDPSTDTQYF
CDR3 DNA: TGTGCCAGCAGTTACTCCCGGACGGACCCTAGCACAGATACGCAGTATTTT

J gene: TRBJ1-2
V gene: TRBV20-1
clone size: few
D gene: -
CDR3 protein: CSASRSNYGYTF
CDR3 DNA: TGCAGTGCCTCAAGATCTAACTATGGCTACACCTTC

J gene: TRBJ2-3
V gene: TRBV25-1
clone size: few
D gene: -
CDR3 protein: CASSGGFTTDTQYF
CDR3 DNA: TGTGCCAGCAGTGGAGGATTCACCACAGATACGCAGTATTTT

J gene: TRBJ2-1
V gene: TRBV29-1
clone size: -
D gene: TRBD2
CDR3 protein: CSVATSGGANEQFF
CDR3 DNA: TGCAGCGTCGCGACTAGCGGGGGGGCAAATGAGCAGTTCTTC

J gene: TRBJ1-6
V gene: TRBV6-1
clone size: few
D gene: -
CDR3 protein: CASRPGTRYNSPLHF
CDR3 DNA: TGTGCCAGCAGGCCCGGGACGCGATATAATTCACCCCTCCACTTT

J gene: TRBJ1-5
V gene: TRBV6-6
clone size: -
D gene: -
CDR3 protein: CASGRREQPQHF
CDR3 DNA: TGTGCCAGCGGGAGGAGGGAACAGCCCCAGCATTTT

J gene: TRBJ2-7
V gene: TRBV27
clone size: -
D gene: -
CDR3 protein: CASSLFPLQGSSYEQYF
CDR3 DNA: TGTGCCAGCAGTTTATTCCCCTTGCAGGGGAGCTCCTACGAGCAGTACTTC

J gene: TRBJ2-7
V gene: TRBV5-1
clone size: many
D gene: -
CDR3 protein: CASSLAGQFYEQYF
CDR3 DNA: TGTGCCAGCAGCTTAGCGGGACAGTTCTACGAGCAGTACTTC

J gene: TRBJ2-7
V gene: TRBV6-5
clone size: -
D gene: -
CDR3 protein: CASSYSIGATVYEQYF
CDR3 DNA: TGTGCCAGCAGTTACTCGATCGGAGCCACCGTCTACGAGCAGTACTTC

J gene: TRBJ2-5
V gene: TRBV7-2
clone size: few
D gene: TRBD2
CDR3 protein: CASSSRRLGRGGQETQYF
CDR3 DNA: TGTGCCAGCAGCTCCCGCCGACTTGGGCGGGGGGGCCAAGAGACCCAGTACTTC

J gene: TRBJ1-4
V gene: TRBV5-1
clone size: -
D gene: TRBD1
CDR3 protein: CASSIGTGGEKLFF
CDR3 DNA: TGCGCCAGCAGCATCGGGACAGGTGGTGAAAAACTGTTTTTT

J gene: TRBJ1-2
V gene: TRBV7-2
clone size: -
D gene: TRBD1
CDR3 protein: CASSPYQGAGYGYTF
CDR3 DNA: TGTGCCAGCAGCCCTTACCAGGGGGCAGGCTATGGCTACACCTTC

J gene: TRBJ2-1
V gene: TRBV4-3
clone size: few
D gene: TRBD2
CDR3 protein: CASSQELAGENEQFF
CDR3 DNA: TGCGCCAGCAGCCAAGAACTAGCGGGGGAGAATGAGCAGTTCTTC

J gene: TRBJ2-4
V gene: TRBV3-1
clone size: few
D gene: -
CDR3 protein: CASSRGAHGQYF
CDR3 DNA: TGTGCCAGCAGTCGAGGGGCCCATGGGCAGTACTTC

J gene: TRBJ2-7
V gene: TRBV4-3
clone size: -
D gene: -
CDR3 protein: CASSLLTGTSYEQYF
CDR3 DNA: TGCGCCAGCAGCCTCCTAACCGGGACAAGCTACGAGCAGTACTTC

J gene: TRBJ2-5
V gene: TRBV2
clone size: few
D gene: -
CDR3 protein: CASSTPTEETQYF
CDR3 DNA: TGTGCCAGCAGTACTCCGACCGAAGAGACCCAGTACTTC

J gene: TRBJ2-1
V gene: TRBV29-1
clone size: -
D gene: TRBD2
CDR3 protein: CSVEDFLAGGLYNEQFF
CDR3 DNA: TGCAGCGTTGAAGATTTTCTAGCGGGGGGGCTTTACAATGAGCAGTTCTTC

J gene: TRBJ1-5
V gene: TRBV24-1
clone size: -
D gene: -
CDR3 protein: CATSEESNQPQHF
CDR3 DNA: TGCGCCACCAGTGAGGAAAGCAATCAGCCCCAGCATTTT

J gene: TRBJ1-2
V gene: TRBV20-1
clone size: few
D gene: -
CDR3 protein: CSASTRANYGYTF
CDR3 DNA: TGCAGTGCTAGCACTAGAGCTAACTATGGCTACACCTTC

J gene: TRBJ2-7
V gene: TRBV7-9
clone size: few
D gene: TRBD1
CDR3 protein: CASSSPATGVGEQYF
CDR3 DNA: TGTGCCAGCAGCTCCCCCGCAACAGGGGTCGGCGAGCAGTACTTC